Each of the 15 T cell receptor beta chains below was sequenced from the same sample in a study of regulatory T cells in long-lasting Graves disease. For TCR beta, libraries came from iRepertoire HTBI primers and Arm-PCR of CDR3 regions. TCRdb reprocessed the multiplex PCR reads via MiXCR and lists one record per CDR3 protein. The sample lists roughly 400,000 distinct CDR3 sequences; roughly 20% were seen once. Sample time point: persistent/refractory GD, antithyroid drugs over 5 years with positive TRAb. RNA from PBMCs was the source of the TCR library. The sample was peripheral blood mononuclear cells (PBMCs), taken when the disease was refractory, from a patient treated with antithyroid drugs. The receptor set was obtained from a female donor with Graves disease.

The chain joins TRBV18 to TRBJ1-1; D is ambiguous. CDR1 is KGHSH and CDR2 is LQKENI in the germline V gene. The CDR3 length is 16 residues. With 3 bases removed from V and 3 bases from J, the gap between germline ends came to 17 bases. CDR3 region: CASSPVKGGKDTEAFF. The CDR3 DNA reads as TGTGCCAGCTCACCGGTAAAGGGCGGGAAGGACACTGAAGCTTTCTTT.

The rearrangement links TRBV12-3 or TRBV12-4 to TRBJ2-7; 8 bases are shared with TRBD2. The CDR3 consists of 15 residues. Trimming cost V 5 bases and J 3 bases; bases outside gene matches: 9. DNA for the CDR3: TGTGCCAGCAGTCGAATCACTAGCGGAGTCTACGAGCAGTACTTC. Encoded protein: CASSRITSGVYEQYF.

To note about this clonotype: This could be a read error, since a much larger clone is one nucleotide away. Since no conserved phenylalanine or tryptophan closes the CDR3, a read error is the likely cause. CDR3 region: CASSRAGQNQETQYS. The CDR3 DNA sequence: TGTGCCAGCAGCAGAGCGGGACAGAACCAAGAGACCCAGTACTCC. V gene TRBV11-2 combines with J gene TRBJ2-5; the D gene could be TRBD1 or TRBD2 (7 bases each). This CDR3 comprises 15 residues. V lost 5 bases to trimming and J lost 0 bases, with 13 bases between them. Per the germline V gene, CDR1 is SGHAT and CDR2 is FQNNGV.

V is TRBV12-3 or TRBV12-4 and J is TRBJ1-1; D ambiguous. The V end was cut by 8 bases, the J end by 0 bases, with 7 bases between. CDR3 length equals 12 residues. The CDR3 loop is CASVSMNTEAFF. Written as DNA, the CDR3 is TGTGCCAGCGTGAGTATGAACACTGAAGCTTTCTTT.

This rearrangement joins TRBV14 to TRBJ2-7; 7 bases align to TRBD1. The CDR3 is made up of 15 amino acids. Germline V gene sequence: CDR1 SGHDN, CDR2 FVKESK. V shed 1 base and J 2 bases; nucleotides not matched to a gene: 5. CDR3 in DNA: TGTGCCAGCAGCCAAGGGACAGGACTCGCCTACGAGCAGTACTTC. Its translation is CASSQGTGLAYEQYF.

This clonotype was observed a single time. The chain links TRBV3-1 to TRBJ2-1; TRBD2 aligns across 7 bases. CDR1 is LGHDT, CDR2 YNNKEL, per germline (reference sequence). V gave up 4 bases and J gave up 5 bases; unmatched junction bases: 14. This CDR3 is 17 amino acids long. The CDR3 nucleotides are TGTGCCAGCAGCCGGGGGTTGGGGACTACCGCAAACAATGAGCAGTTCTTC. This encodes CASSRGLGTTANNEQFF.

This clonotype appeared many times. The chain carries TRBV12-3 or TRBV12-4 and TRBJ2-2; TRBD1 matches 8 bases. The CDR3 consists of 13 residues. V was pared by 10 bases and J by 4 bases, with 5 bases of the junction left unmatched. CDR3: CATRGRGTGELFF. The CDR3 coding sequence is TGTGCCACCAGGGGGCGCGGCACCGGGGAGCTGTTTTTT.

This clonotype was counted at least ten times. J is TRBJ1-1 and V is TRBV7-2; TRBD1 matches at 8 bases. V trimming: 0 bases; J trimming: 5 bases; junction bases outside the gene matches: 17. Germline loops: CDR1 SGHTA, CDR2 FQGNSA. The CDR3 sequence is 19 residues long. The CDR3 DNA is TGTGCCAGCAGCTTAGCGCGTTCTGGGACAGGAAGATCAGGGACTGAAGCTTTCTTT. It codes for CASSLARSGTGRSGTEAFF.

There are many counts of this clonotype. This chain joins TRBV20-1 and TRBJ2-7, with D tentatively TRBD1 (6 bases). V was cut by 6 bases and J by 7 bases, with 22 bases left in between. CDR1 and CDR2 from the germline V gene are DFQATT and SNEGSKA (reference sequence). This CDR3 region has 14 residues. The DNA for the CDR3 is TGCAGTGCAGAGGGGACACGAACCACTAGAGAGCAGTACTTC. It specifies CSAEGTRTTREQYF.

This clonotype came up a few times. This sequence joins TRBV20-1 and TRBJ1-5, with a tentative D call TRBD1 (6 bases). Trimming removed 0 bases at V and 6 bases at J, with 12 bases between. The CDR3 totals 14 residues. Germline V CDR1 and CDR2: DFQATT, SNEGSKA (reference sequence). The DNA for the CDR3 is TGCAGTGCTAGAGATATGGGGGGCAGTCAGCCCCAGCATTTT. The encoded protein is CSARDMGGSQPQHF.

In this sample, this clonotype turned up many times. This rearrangement joins TRBV28 to TRBJ1-2, with unresolved D. Trimming removed 3 bases at V and 1 base at J, with 9 bases between. This CDR3 region has 14 residues. Germline V gene sequence: CDR1 MDHEN, CDR2 SYDVKM. The DNA of the CDR3 is TGTGCCAGCAGTTTTGCGCAGCTTAACTATGGCTACACCTTC. This gives the protein CASSFAQLNYGYTF.

The chain combines TRBV5-6 with TRBJ2-7, with 7 bases that match TRBD2. Germline assignment: CDR1 SGHDT and CDR2 YYEEEE. This CDR3 spans 15 amino acids. Losses at the gene ends were 0 bases for V and 2 bases for J; bases not matched to a gene: 5. CDR3 sequence reads: CASSLASGGAYEQYF. The CDR3, as DNA: TGTGCCAGCAGCTTGGCTAGCGGAGGAGCCTACGAGCAGTACTTC.

On this clonotype itself: Germline and junction disagree at one end, which may indicate a read error. The rearrangement joins TRBV2 to TRBJ2-4; D uncertain. This CDR3 region has 8 residues. CDR1 SNHLY and CDR2 FYNNEI come from the germline V gene. The CDR3, as DNA: TGTGCCAGCAGCGAAGGGTCTTTC. This sequence encodes CASSEGSF. Together with reference TRBV2 and TRBJ2-4, the CDR3 gives the full variable domain: EPEVTQTPSHQVTQMGQEVILRCVPISNHLYFYWYRQILGQKVEFLVSFYNNEISEKSEIFDDQFSVERPDGSNFTLKIRSTKLEDSAMYFCASSEGSFGAGTRLSVL.

This clonotype has a handful of counts. CDR3 in DNA: TGCAGCGTTGAAAAGGGTACGCAGTATTTT. Its protein is CSVEKGTQYF. The rearrangement joins TRBV29-1 to TRBJ2-3; D not resolved. Germline V lookup: CDR1 SQVTM, CDR2 ANQGSEA. The V end lost 2 bases, the J end lost 8 bases, and 5 bases lay between the germline ends. This CDR3 comprises 10 residues.

This clonotype was detected many times. This chain's CDR3 is CASSSPNRVTQPQHF. CDR3 coding DNA: TGTGCCAGCAGCTCTCCGAACAGGGTTACGCAGCCCCAGCATTTT. The chain links TRBV27 to TRBJ1-5; a possible D gene is TRBD1 (6 bases). The germline V and J ends were trimmed by 6 bases and 7 bases, with 19 bases remaining between them. This CDR3 is built from 15 residues. Germline CDR1 is MNHEY and CDR2 is SMNVEV (reference sequence).